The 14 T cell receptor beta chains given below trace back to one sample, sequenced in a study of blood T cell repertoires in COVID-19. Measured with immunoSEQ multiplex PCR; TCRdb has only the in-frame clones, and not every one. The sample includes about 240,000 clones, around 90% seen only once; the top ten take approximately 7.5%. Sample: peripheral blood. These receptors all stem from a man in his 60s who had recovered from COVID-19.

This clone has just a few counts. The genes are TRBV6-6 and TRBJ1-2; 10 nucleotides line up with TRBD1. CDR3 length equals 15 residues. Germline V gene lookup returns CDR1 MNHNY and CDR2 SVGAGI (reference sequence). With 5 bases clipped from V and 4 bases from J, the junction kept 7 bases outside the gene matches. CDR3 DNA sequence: TGTGCCAGCAGTGGGACAGGGGACAGCCGCTATGGCTACACCTTC. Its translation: CASSGTGDSRYGYTF.

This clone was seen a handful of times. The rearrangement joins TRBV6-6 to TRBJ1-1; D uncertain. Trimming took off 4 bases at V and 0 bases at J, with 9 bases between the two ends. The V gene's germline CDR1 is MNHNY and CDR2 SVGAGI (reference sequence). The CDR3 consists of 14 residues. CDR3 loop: CASSFGNLNTEAFF. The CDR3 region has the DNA TGTGCCAGCAGTTTTGGCAATCTGAACACTGAAGCTTTCTTT.

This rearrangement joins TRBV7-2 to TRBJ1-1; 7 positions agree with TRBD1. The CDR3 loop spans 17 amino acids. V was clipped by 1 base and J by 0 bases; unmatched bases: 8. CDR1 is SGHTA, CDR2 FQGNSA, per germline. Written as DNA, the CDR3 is TGTGCCAGCAGCTTAGAAGGTGACAGGGCGATGAACACTGAAGCTTTCTTT. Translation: CASSLEGDRAMNTEAFF. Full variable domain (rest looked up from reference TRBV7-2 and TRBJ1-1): GAGVSQSPSNKVTEKGKDVELRCDPISGHTALYWYRQSLGQGLEFLIYFQGNSAPDKSGLPSDRFSAERTGGSVSTLTIQRTQQEDSAVYLCASSLEGDRAMNTEAFFGQGTRLTVV.

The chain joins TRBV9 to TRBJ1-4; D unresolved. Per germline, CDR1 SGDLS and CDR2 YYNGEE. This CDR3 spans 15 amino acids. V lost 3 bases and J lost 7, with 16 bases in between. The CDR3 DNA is TGTGCCAGCAGCGCGGGAGGACGGTGGGGTGAAAAACTGTTTTTT. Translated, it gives CASSAGGRWGEKLFF.

The CDR3 bases are TGTGCCAGCAGGTCCGGGACAGGGGGCACCGGGGAGCTGTTTTTT. Translated, it gives CASRSGTGGTGELFF. This chain connects TRBV6-5 to TRBJ2-2; 11 bases line up with TRBD1. Germline V gene data show CDR1 as MNHEY and CDR2 as SVGAGI. CDR3 length equals 15 residues. The V and J ends lost 6 bases and 4 bases, in that order; junction bases with no gene match: 4.

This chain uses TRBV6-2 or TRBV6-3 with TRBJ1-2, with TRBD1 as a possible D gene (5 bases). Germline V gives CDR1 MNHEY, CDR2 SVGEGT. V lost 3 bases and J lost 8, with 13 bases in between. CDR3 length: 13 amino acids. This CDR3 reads CASSYWGSQGYTF. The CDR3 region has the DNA TGTGCCAGCAGTTATTGGGGCAGCCAAGGCTACACCTTC.

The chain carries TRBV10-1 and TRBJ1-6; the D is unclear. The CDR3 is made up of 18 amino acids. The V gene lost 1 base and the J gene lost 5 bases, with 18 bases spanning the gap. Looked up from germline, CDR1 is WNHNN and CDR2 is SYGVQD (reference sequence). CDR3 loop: CASSEYGDLLPNNSPLHF. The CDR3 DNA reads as TGCGCCAGCAGTGAGTACGGAGACCTCCTTCCGAATAATTCACCCCTCCACTTT.

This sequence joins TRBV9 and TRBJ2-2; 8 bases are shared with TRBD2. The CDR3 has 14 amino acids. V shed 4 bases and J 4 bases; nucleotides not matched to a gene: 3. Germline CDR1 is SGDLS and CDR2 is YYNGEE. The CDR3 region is CASSPTSVTGELFF. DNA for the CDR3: TGTGCCAGCAGCCCGACTAGCGTCACCGGGGAGCTGTTTTTT.

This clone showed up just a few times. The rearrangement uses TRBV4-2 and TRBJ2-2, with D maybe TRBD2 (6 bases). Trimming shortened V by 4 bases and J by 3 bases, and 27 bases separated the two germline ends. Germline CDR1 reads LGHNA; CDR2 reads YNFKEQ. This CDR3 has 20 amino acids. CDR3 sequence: CASSPYHYHRWGDYTGELFF. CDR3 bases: TGTGCCAGCAGCCCTTACCACTACCATCGGTGGGGGGATTACACCGGGGAGCTGTTTTTT.

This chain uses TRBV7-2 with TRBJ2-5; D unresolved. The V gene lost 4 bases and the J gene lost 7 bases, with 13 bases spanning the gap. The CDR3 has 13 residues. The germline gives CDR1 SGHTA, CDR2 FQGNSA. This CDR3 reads CASSYSLIGTQYF. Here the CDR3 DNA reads TGTGCCAGCAGCTACAGCCTAATAGGGACCCAGTACTTC.

The CDR3: CASSRGAGGQETQYF. As DNA, the CDR3 is TGTGCCAGTTCTAGGGGAGCGGGGGGCCAAGAGACCCAGTACTTC. This sequence joins TRBV6-5 and TRBJ2-5; 9 nucleotides line up with TRBD2. CDR3 length: 15 residues. Per germline, CDR1 MNHEY and CDR2 SVGAGI. V gave up 9 bases and J gave up 1 base; unmatched junction bases: 9.

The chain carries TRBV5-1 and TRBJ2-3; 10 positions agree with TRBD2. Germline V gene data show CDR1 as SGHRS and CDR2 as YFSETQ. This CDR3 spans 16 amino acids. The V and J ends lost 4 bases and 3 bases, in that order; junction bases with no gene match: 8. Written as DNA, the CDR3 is TGCGCCAGCAGCGCCGACCCTAGCGGGGGTACAGATACGCAGTATTTT. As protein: CASSADPSGGTDTQYF.

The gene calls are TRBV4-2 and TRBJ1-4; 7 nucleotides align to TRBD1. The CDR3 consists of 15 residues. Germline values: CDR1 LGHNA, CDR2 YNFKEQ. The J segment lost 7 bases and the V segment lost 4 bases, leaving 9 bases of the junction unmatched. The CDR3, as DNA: TGTGCCAGCAGCCGAACGACAGGGATACTTGAAAAACTGTTTTTT. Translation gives CASSRTTGILEKLFF.

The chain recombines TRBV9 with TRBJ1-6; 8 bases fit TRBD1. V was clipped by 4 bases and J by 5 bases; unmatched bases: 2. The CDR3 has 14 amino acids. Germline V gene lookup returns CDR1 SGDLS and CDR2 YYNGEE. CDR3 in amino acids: CASSLGQDNSPLHF. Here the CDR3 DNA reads TGTGCCAGCAGCCTGGGACAGGATAATTCACCCCTCCACTTT. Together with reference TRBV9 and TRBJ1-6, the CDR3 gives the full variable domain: DSGVTQTPKHLITATGQRVTLRCSPRSGDLSVYWYQQSLDQGLQFLIQYYNGEERAKGNILERFSAQQFPDLHSELNLSSLELGDSALYFCASSLGQDNSPLHFGNGTRLTVT.